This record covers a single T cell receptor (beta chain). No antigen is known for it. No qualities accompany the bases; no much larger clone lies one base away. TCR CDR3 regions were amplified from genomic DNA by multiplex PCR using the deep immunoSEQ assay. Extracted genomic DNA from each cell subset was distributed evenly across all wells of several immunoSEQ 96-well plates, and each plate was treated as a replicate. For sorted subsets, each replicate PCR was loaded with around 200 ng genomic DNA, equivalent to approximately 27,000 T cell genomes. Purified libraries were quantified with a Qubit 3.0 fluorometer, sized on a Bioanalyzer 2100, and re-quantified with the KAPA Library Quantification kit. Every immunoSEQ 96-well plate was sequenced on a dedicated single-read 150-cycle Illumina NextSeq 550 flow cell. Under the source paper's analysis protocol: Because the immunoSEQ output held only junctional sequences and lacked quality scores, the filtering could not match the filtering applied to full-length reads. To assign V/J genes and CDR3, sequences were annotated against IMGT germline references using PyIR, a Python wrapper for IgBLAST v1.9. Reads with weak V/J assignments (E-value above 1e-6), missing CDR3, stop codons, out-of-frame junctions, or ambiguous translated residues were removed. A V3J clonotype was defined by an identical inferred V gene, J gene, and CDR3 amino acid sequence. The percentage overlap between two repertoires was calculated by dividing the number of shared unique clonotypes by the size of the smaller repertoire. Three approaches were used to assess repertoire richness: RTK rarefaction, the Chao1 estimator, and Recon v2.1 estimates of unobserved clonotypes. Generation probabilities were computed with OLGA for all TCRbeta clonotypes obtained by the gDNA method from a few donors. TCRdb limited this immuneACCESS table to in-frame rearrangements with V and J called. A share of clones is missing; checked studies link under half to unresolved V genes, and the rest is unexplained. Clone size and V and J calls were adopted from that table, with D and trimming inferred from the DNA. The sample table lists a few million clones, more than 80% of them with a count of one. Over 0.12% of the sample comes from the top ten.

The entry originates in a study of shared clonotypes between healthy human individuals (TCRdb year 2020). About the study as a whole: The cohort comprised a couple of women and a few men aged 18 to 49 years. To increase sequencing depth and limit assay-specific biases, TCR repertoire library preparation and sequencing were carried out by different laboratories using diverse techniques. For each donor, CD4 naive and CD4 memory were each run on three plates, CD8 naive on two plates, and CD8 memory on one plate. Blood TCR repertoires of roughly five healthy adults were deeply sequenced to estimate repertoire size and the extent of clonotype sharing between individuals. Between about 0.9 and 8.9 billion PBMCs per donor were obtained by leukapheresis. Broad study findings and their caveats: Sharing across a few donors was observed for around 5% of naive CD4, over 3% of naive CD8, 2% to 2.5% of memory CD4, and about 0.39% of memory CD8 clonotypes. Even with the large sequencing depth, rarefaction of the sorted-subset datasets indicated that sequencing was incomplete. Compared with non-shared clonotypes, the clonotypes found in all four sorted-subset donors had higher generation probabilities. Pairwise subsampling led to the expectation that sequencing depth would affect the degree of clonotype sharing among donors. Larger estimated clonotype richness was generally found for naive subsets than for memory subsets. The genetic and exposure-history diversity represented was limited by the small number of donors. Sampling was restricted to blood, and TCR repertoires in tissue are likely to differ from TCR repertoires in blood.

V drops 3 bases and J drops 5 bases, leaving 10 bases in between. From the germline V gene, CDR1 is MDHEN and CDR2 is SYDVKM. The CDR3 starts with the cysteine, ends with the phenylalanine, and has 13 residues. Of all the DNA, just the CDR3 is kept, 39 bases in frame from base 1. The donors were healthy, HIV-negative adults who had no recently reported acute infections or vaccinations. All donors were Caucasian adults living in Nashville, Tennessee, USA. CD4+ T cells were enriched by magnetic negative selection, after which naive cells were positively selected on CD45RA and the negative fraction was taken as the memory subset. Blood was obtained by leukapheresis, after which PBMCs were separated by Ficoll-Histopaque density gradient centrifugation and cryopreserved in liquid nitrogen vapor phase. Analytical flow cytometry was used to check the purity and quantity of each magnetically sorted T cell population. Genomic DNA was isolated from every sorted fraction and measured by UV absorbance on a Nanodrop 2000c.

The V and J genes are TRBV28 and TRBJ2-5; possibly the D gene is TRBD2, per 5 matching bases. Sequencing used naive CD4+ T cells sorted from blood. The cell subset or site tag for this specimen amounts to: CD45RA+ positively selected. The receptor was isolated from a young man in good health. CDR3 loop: CASSFGDRETQYF. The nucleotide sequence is TGTGCCAGCAGTTTCGGGGATCGGGAGACCCAGTACTTC.